A single sample is the source of the 8 T cell receptor beta chains below, sequenced in a study of beta chain features in type 1 diabetes. Every bit of the isolated RNA underwent reverse transcription, so sequencing read expressed TCRB transcripts. This table comes from immunoSEQ multiplex PCR, and its TCRdb copy is limited to in-frame clones, with some not included. The sample lists 300,000 to 400,000 clones, 6.5% to 10% seen once, with around 0.44% in the top ten. Sequenced input: central memory CD4+ T cells from blood. These TCRs come from a woman aged 18-29 years in good health.

V is TRBV7-8 and J is TRBJ2-5; D possibly corresponds to TRBD1 (5 bases). The CDR3 is 15 residues long. The germline gives CDR1 SGHVS, CDR2 FQNEAQ. Trimming shortened V by 1 base and J by 7 bases, and 16 bases separated the two germline ends. The chain's CDR3 is CASSLDRGSSGTQYF. Written as DNA, the CDR3 is TGTGCCAGCAGCTTAGATAGGGGTAGTTCTGGGACCCAGTACTTC.

This clone has a count of ten or more. The rearrangement uses TRBV10-3 and TRBJ2-3; TRBD1 agrees at 7 bases. This CDR3 comprises 14 residues. From germline, CDR1 is ENHRY and CDR2 SYGVKD. After removal of 11 bases from V and 4 bases from J, the junction contained 12 bases not matched to a gene. CDR3 residues: CASRGTEEPDTQYF. In nucleotides, the CDR3 is TGTGCCTCCCGAGGGACAGAAGAGCCAGATACGCAGTATTTT.

As concerns this clone: A junction end diverges from the germline sequence, so it may reflect a read error. This sequence joins TRBV18 and TRBJ2-5, with 9 positions matching TRBD1. From germline, CDR1 is KGHSH and CDR2 LQKENI. This CDR3 is 15 amino acids long. The CDR3 bases are TGTGCCAGCTCACCAGGGACAGGGCCCCAAGAGGCCCAGTACTTC. It translates to CASSPGTGPQEAQYF.

This sequence joins TRBV7-8 and TRBJ2-1, with TRBD2 matching over 10 bases. Germline CDR1 reads SGHVS; CDR2 reads FQNEAQ. The CDR3 loop spans 14 amino acids. V shed 5 bases, J shed 9 bases, and the junction held 7 bases outside the gene matches. CDR3 sequence (DNA): TGTGCCAGCAGCCGCGAATTAGCGGGAGGTGAGCAGTTCTTC. Translating gives CASSRELAGGEQFF.

In the case of this clone: The identical CDR3 is also encoded by other nucleotide sequences in the sample. The rearrangement joins TRBV27 to TRBJ1-5; TRBD1 matches at 7 bases. Trimming at V came to 2 bases and at J to 2 bases, leaving 6 bases not matched to a gene. The CDR3 extends over 16 amino acids. Germline V gene sequence: CDR1 MNHEY, CDR2 SMNVEV (reference sequence). The CDR3 DNA follows: TGTGCCAGCAGTTTACGACAGGGCGTGGGCAATCAGCCCCAGCATTTT. Translating gives CASSLRQGVGNQPQHF.

V gene TRBV28 combines with J gene TRBJ2-5, with a possible D match to TRBD1 (5 bases). The DNA end lines up better with TRBJ2-7; the J call may be wrong. The length of the CDR3 is 15 residues. Germline CDR1 reads MDHEN; CDR2 reads SYDVKM. In DNA form, the CDR3 reads TGTGCCAGCAGTTTATGGTTAGGGCAGGGCTACGAGCAGTACTTC. Translated, it gives CASSLWLGQGYEQYF.

The rearrangement links TRBV7-6 to TRBJ2-7; D remains ambiguous. Germline values: CDR1 SGHVS, CDR2 FNYEAQ. The V end lost 5 bases, the J end lost 6 bases, and 14 bases lay between the germline ends. CDR3 size: 13 residues. The CDR3 nucleotides read TGTGCCAGCAGCCCCATTGGCGGCAGCGAGCAGTACTTC. Amino acids: CASSPIGGSEQYF.

As to this clone: This may come from a read error, since a much larger clone is one base off. Within the sample, other DNA sequences also encode this same CDR3. This chain links TRBV7-3 with TRBJ2-3; D remains ambiguous. Looked up from germline, CDR1 is SGHTA and CDR2 is FQGTGA. V lost 3 bases and J lost 1, with 5 bases in between. This CDR3 comprises 13 residues. The chain's CDR3 is CASSFTGTDTQYF. CDR3 DNA: TGTGCCAGCAGCTTTACTGGCACAGATACGCAGTATTTT.